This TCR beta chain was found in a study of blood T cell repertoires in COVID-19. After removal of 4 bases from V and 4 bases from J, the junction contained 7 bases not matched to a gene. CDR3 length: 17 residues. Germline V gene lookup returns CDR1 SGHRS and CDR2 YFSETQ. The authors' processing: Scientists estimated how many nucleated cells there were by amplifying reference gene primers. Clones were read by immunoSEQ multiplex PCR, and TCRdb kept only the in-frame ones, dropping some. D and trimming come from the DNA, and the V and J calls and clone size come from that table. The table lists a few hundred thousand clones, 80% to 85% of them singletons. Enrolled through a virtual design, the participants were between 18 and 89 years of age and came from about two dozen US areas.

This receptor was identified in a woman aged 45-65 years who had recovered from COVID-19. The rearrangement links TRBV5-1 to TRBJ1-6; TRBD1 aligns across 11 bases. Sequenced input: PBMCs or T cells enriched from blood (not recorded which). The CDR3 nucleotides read TGCGCCAGCAGCCCCGGACAGGGGGCTTGGTATAATTCACCCCTCCACTTT. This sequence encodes CASSPGQGAWYNSPLHF.